This T cell receptor beta chain derives from a study of shared clonotypes between healthy human individuals. As for the study in general: Donors had three CD4 naive, three CD4 memory, two CD8 naive and one CD8 memory plate apiece.

General observations from the study: Non-shared clonotypes displayed generation probabilities falling below those of clonotypes present in all four donors.

Naive CD8 cells were CD45RO-negative, positively selected for CCR7, excluding terminally differentiated effector memory CD45RA+ cells. Produced via immunoSEQ multiplex PCR; TCRdb's table is partial and in-frame only. The sample contains some 740,000 clones, approximately 92% of which appear only once. Comment on this clone: The antigen is not known.

The origin of this receptor is a man younger than 40 in good health. Sequenced sample: naive CD8+ T cells sorted from blood.

The CDR3, as DNA: TGCGCCAGCAGCCCGACGACTGGCTCCTACGAGCAGTACTTC. Its protein product is CASSPTTGSYEQYF. V usage is TRBV4-3 and J usage is TRBJ2-7, with D uncertain. CDR1 and CDR2 (germline): LGHNA, YSLEER. The CDR3 has 14 residues. Trimming shortened V by 4 bases and J by 0 bases, and 10 bases separated the two germline ends.